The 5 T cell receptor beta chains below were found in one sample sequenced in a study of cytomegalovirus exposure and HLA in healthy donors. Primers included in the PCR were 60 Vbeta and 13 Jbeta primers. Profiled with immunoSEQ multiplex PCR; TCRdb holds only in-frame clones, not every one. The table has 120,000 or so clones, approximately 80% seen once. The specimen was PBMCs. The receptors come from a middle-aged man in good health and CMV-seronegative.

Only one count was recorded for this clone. As DNA, the CDR3 is TGCAGCGTTGATTTCCAGGACTCCTACGAGCAGTACTTC. This gives the protein CSVDFQDSYEQYF. V is TRBV29-1 and J is TRBJ2-7, with unresolved D. V lost 3 bases and J lost 0, with 9 bases in between. Germline-derived CDR1 and CDR2 are SQVTM and ANQGSEA. The CDR3 runs 13 residues.

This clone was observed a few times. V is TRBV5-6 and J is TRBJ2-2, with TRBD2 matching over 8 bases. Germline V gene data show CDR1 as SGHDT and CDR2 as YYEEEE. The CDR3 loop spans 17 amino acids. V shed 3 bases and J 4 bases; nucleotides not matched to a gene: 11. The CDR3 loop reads CASSWGGSGEGTGELFF. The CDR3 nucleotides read TGTGCCAGCAGCTGGGGAGGTAGCGGGGAAGGCACCGGGGAGCTGTTTTTT.

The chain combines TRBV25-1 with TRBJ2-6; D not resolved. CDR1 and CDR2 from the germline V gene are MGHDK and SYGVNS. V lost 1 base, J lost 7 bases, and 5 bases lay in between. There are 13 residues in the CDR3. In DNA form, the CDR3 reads TGTGCCAGCAGTGAATCGTTAGCCAACGTCCTGACTTTC. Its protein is CASSESLANVLTF.

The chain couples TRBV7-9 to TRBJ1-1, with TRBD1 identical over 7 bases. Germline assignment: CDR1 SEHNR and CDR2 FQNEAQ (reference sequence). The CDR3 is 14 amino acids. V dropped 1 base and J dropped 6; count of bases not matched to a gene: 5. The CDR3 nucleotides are TGTGCCAGCAGCTTAGTAACAGGGGTCCCTGAAGCTTTCTTT. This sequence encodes CASSLVTGVPEAFF. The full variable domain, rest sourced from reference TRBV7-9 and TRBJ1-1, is DTGVSQNPRHKITKRGQNVTFRCDPISEHNRLYWYRQTLGQGPEFLTYFQNEAQLEKSRLLSDRFSAERPKGSFSTLEIQRTEQGDSAMYLCASSLVTGVPEAFFGQGTRLTVV.

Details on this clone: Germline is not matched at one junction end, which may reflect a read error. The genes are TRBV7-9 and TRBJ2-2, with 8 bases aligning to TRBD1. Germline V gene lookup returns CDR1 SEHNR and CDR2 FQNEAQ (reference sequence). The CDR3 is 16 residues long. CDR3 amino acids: CSSSSPGTGNTGELFF. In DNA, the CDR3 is TGTTCCAGCAGCTCACCAGGGACAGGGAACACCGGGGAGCTGTTTTTT.